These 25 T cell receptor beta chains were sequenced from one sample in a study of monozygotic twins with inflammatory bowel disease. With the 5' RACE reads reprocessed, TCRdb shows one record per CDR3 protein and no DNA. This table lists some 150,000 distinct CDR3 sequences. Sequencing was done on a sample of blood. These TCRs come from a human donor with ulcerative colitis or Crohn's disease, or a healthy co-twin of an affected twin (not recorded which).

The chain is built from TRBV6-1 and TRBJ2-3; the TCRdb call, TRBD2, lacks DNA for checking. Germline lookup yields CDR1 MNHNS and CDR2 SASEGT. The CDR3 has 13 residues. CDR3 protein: CASSERTTDTQYF.

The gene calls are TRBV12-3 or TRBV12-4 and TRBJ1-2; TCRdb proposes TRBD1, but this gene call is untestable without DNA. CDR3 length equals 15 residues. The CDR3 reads CASVPLARGAYGYTF.

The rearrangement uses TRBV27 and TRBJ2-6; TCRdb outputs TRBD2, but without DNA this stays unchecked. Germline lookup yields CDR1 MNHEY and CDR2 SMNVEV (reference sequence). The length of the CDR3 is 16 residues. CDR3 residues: CASRQSLSSGANVLTF.

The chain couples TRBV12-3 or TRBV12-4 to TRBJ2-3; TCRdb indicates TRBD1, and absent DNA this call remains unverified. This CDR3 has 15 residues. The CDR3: CASRSLEGGGDTQYF.

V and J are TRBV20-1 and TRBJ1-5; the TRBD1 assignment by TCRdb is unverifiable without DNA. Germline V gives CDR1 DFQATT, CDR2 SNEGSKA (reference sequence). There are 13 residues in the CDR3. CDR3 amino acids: CSATSTGSQPQHF.

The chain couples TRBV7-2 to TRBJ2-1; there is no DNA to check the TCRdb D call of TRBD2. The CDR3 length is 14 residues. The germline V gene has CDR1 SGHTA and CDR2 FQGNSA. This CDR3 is CASSGEAVGDEQFF.

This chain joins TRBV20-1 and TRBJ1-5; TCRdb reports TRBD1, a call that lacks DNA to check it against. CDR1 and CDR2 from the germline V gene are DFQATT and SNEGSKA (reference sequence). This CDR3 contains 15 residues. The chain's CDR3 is CSAATGAEANQPQHF.

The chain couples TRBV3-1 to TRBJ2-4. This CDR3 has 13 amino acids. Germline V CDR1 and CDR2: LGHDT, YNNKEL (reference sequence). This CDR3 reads CASSHVNKDIQYF.

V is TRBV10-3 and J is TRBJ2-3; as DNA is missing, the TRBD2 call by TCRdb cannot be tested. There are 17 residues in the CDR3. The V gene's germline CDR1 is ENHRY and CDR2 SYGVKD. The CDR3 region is CAIKKGGLAGDTDTQYF.

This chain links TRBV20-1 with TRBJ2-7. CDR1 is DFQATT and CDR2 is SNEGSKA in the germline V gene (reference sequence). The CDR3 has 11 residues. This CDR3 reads CSALNSYEQYF.

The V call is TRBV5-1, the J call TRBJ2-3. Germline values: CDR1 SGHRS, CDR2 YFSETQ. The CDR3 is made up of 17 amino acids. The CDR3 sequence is CASSLGIDGASTDTQYF.

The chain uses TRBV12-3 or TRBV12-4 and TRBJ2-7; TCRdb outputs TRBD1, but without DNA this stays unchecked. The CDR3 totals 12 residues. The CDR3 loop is CASSLTGGEQYF.

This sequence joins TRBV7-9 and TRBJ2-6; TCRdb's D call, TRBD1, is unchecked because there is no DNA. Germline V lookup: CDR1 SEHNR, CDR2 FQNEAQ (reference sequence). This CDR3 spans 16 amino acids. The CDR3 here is CAGSQGGSSGANVLTF.

CDR3 sequence reads: CASGLVVGGYSSPLHF. This chain uses TRBV12-5 with TRBJ1-6; no DNA is available, so the TRBD1 call from TCRdb remains unchecked. CDR3 length: 16 amino acids. Germline V gene sequence: CDR1 LGHNT, CDR2 FRNRAP.

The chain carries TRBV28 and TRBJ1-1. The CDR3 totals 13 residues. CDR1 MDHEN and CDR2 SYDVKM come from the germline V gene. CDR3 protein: CASSREEGTEAFF.

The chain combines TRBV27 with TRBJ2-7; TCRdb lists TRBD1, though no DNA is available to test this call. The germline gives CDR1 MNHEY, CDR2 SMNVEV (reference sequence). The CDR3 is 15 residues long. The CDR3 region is CASSHLGTGSYEQYF.

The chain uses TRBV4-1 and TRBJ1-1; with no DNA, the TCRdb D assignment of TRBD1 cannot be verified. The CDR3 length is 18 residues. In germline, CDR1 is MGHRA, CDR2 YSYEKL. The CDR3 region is CASSQRAGQGAANTEAFF.

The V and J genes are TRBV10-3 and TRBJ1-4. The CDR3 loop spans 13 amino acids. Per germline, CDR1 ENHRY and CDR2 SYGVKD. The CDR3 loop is CAISESRGEKLFF.

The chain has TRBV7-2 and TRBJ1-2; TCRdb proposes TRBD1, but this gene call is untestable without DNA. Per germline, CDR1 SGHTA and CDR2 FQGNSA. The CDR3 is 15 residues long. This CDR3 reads CASSLVRGANYGYTF.

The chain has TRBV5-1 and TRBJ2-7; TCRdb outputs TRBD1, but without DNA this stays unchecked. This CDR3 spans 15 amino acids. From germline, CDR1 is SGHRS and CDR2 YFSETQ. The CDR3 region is CASSDTGVSGNEQYF. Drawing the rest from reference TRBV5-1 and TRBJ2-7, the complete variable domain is KAGVTQTPRYLIKTRGQQVTLSCSPISGHRSVSWYQQTPGQGLQFLFEYFSETQRNKGNFPGRFSGRQFSNSRSEMNVSTLELGDSALYLCASSDTGVSGNEQYFGPGTRLTVT.

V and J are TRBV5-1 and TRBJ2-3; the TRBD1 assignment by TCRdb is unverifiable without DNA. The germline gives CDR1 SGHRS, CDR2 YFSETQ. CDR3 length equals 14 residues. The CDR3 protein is CASSSGQGADTQYF.

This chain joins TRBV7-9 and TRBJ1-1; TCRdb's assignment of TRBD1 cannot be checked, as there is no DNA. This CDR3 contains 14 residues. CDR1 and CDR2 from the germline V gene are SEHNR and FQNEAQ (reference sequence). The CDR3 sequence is CASRTTGSSTEAFF.

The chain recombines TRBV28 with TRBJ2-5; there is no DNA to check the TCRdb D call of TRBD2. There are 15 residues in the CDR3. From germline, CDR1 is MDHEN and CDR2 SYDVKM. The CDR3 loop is CASKPSGALPETQYF. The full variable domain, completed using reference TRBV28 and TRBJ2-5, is DVKVTQSSRYLVKRTGEKVFLECVQDMDHENMFWYRQDPGLGLRLIYFSYDVKMKEKGDIPEGYSVSREKKERFSLILESASTNQTSMYLCASKPSGALPETQYFGPGTRLLVL.

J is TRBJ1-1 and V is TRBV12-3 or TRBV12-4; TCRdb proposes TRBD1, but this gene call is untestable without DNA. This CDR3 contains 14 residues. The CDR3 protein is CASTLSRMNTEAFF.

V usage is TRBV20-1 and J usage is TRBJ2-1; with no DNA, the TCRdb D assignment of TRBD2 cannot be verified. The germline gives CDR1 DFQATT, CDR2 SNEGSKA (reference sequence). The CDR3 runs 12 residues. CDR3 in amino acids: CSAPPEYNEQFF.